This passage covers 29 T cell receptor beta chains from one sample sequenced in a study of T cells and Merkel cell carcinoma outcomes. Libraries were prepared by immunoSEQ multiplex PCR; TCRdb keeps only in-frame clonotypes and omits some of them. The sample has around 6,000 clones; over 60% are singletons. The specimen sequenced was tumor tissue from Merkel cell carcinoma. The origin of the receptors is a human donor with Merkel cell carcinoma. Some clones in this sample may be carry-over from other donors' samples.

This chain joins TRBV6-6 and TRBJ2-7, with D perhaps given as TRBD1 or TRBD2 (5 bases each). CDR1 and CDR2 (germline): MNHNY, SVGAGI (reference sequence). The CDR3 has 16 residues. The V end lost 2 bases, the J end lost 4 bases, and 18 bases lay between the germline ends. The chain's CDR3 is CASSYEPGRGDYEQYF. The CDR3 bases are TGTGCCAGCAGTTACGAACCGGGCCGAGGGGATTACGAGCAGTACTTC.

This clone was counted a single time. V is TRBV5-6 and J is TRBJ1-2; no definite D call. The CDR3 consists of 14 residues. V gave up 0 bases and J gave up 5 bases, with 11 bases separating them. Germline CDR1 and CDR2: SGHDT and YYEEEE. As DNA, the CDR3 is TGTGCCAGCAGCTTGGAAGGGCAGTTTTATGGCTACACCTTC. Protein product: CASSLEGQFYGYTF.

In nucleotides, the CDR3 is TGTGCCAGCAGCCCAGGGGTGAATCAGCCCCAGCATTTT. Encoded protein: CASSPGVNQPQHF. The V gene is TRBV2, the J gene TRBJ1-5, with D maybe TRBD1 (6 bases). There are 13 residues in the CDR3. Germline CDR1 reads SNHLY; CDR2 reads FYNNEI. V lost 6 bases, J lost 4 bases, and 10 bases lay in between.

In nucleotides, the CDR3 is TGTGCCAGCAGACCGCGGGACAGTCGGAACACTGAAGCTTTCTTT. Translating it yields CASRPRDSRNTEAFF. The chain couples TRBV28 to TRBJ1-1; 7 bases are shared with TRBD1. The CDR3 is 15 residues long. Germline CDR1 MDHEN, CDR2 SYDVKM. V shed 6 bases, J shed 1 base, and the junction held 8 bases outside the gene matches.

The chain couples TRBV18 to TRBJ1-5; 7 nucleotides line up with TRBD1. Germline assignment: CDR1 KGHSH and CDR2 LQKENI. Unmatched junction bases numbered 3, after V lost 5 bases and J lost 5 bases. This CDR3 contains 13 residues. The DNA for the CDR3 is TGTGCCAGCTCAGGACAGGCCGATCAGCCCCAGCATTTT. Translation: CASSGQADQPQHF.

V usage is TRBV6-6 and J usage is TRBJ1-5; 7 bases line up with TRBD1. From germline, CDR1 is MNHNY and CDR2 SVGAGI (reference sequence). With 7 bases clipped from V and 5 bases from J, the junction kept 8 bases outside the gene matches. There are 14 residues in the CDR3. CDR3 bases: TGTGCCAGCATCATAGACAGGGCGGATCAGCCCCAGCATTTT. This gives the protein CASIIDRADQPQHF.

V usage is TRBV23-1 and J usage is TRBJ2-5, with 8 bases that match TRBD1. TRBV23-1 is labeled an ORF, and its function is uncertain. The V segment lost 2 bases and the J segment 0 bases; nucleotides outside the gene matches: 5. This CDR3 spans 16 amino acids. The CDR3 here is CASSQTRQGYQETQYF. The CDR3 coding sequence is TGCGCCAGCAGTCAAACGAGACAGGGGTACCAAGAGACCCAGTACTTC.

The chain combines TRBV7-9 with TRBJ2-5; no clear D gene. Germline CDR1 SEHNR, CDR2 FQNEAQ (reference sequence). V dropped 3 bases and J dropped 5 bases, with 10 bases sitting between them. The CDR3 runs to 13 residues. CDR3 coding DNA: TGTGCCAGCAGCTTTAGCATGAAGGAGACCCAGTACTTC. Its protein product is CASSFSMKETQYF.

Note on this clone: The junction and the germline gene differ at one end; a read error may be behind it. Other DNA sequences in the sample encode the same CDR3. This chain joins TRBV11-2 and TRBJ2-7; either TRBD1 or TRBD2 may supply D (5 bases each). Per the germline V gene, CDR1 is SGHAT and CDR2 is FQNNGV. The CDR3 spans 15 residues. CDR3 in amino acids: CASSLGTAGPYEQYF. Written as DNA, the CDR3 is TGTGCCAGTAGCTTAGGGACGGCCGGGCCCTACGAGCAGTACTTC.

This chain connects TRBV6-6 to TRBJ2-5; D might be TRBD2 (6 bases). The CDR3 loop spans 15 amino acids. CDR1 is MNHNY, CDR2 SVGAGI, per germline (reference sequence). V dropped 4 bases and J dropped 5 bases, with 17 bases sitting between them. CDR3 sequence: CASSSRDSRRETQYF. As DNA, the CDR3 is TGTGCCAGCAGTTCCCGGGACTCCCGGAGGGAGACCCAGTACTTC.

This clone has just a few counts. The chain employs TRBV7-9 and TRBJ2-5; D gene uncertain. CDR1 is SEHNR, CDR2 FQNEAQ, per germline (reference sequence). There are 15 residues in the CDR3. Trimming stripped 0 bases from V and 5 bases from J, with 13 bases between. CDR3 coding DNA: TGTGCCAGCAGCTTAGCCCGCCTGGGTTGGGAGACCCAGTACTTC. Its translation: CASSLARLGWETQYF.

The chain uses TRBV4-1 and TRBJ1-5; tentative D call: TRBD1 (5 bases). V lost 3 bases and J lost 5, with 14 bases in between. In germline, CDR1 is MGHRA, CDR2 YSYEKL. CDR3 length: 15 residues. The DNA of the CDR3 is TGCGCCAGCAGCCAGCGAGGGGTCCCCGATCAGCCCCAGCATTTT. It is translated as CASSQRGVPDQPQHF.

This chain connects TRBV25-1 to TRBJ2-6; D is tentatively TRBD1 or TRBD2 (5 bases each). This CDR3 has 16 amino acids. With 3 bases removed from V and 1 base from J, the gap between germline ends came to 10 bases. CDR1 and CDR2 from the germline V gene are MGHDK and SYGVNS. The CDR3 nucleotides are TGTGCCAGCAGTGAGGGACCTCAGTCTGGGGCCAACGTCCTGACTTTC. It specifies CASSEGPQSGANVLTF.

This clone was detected once. The V call is TRBV9, the J call TRBJ1-1; TRBD1 matches at 9 bases. In germline, CDR1 is SGDLS, CDR2 YYNGEE. V lost 4 bases and J lost 8; bases outside the gene matches: 9. CDR3 length: 14 amino acids. In DNA, the CDR3 is TGTGCCAGCAGCCCCGGACAGGGGTGGGGAGAAGCTTTCTTT. Residues: CASSPGQGWGEAFF.

The V and J genes are TRBV28 and TRBJ1-2; D might be TRBD1 (5 bases). The germline V gene encodes CDR1 MDHEN and CDR2 SYDVKM. The CDR3 sequence is 14 residues long. V lost 0 bases to trimming and J lost 0 bases, with 5 bases between them. The CDR3 DNA reads as TGTGCCAGCAGTTTATGGGACACTAACTATGGCTACACCTTC. Its translation is CASSLWDTNYGYTF.

The rearrangement uses TRBV30 and TRBJ2-1; maybe TRBD2 (6 bases). Trimming stripped 0 bases from V and 4 bases from J, with 22 bases between. There are 18 residues in the CDR3. Germline V gene data show CDR1 as GTSNPN and CDR2 as SVGIG (reference sequence). The DNA of the CDR3 is TGTGCCTGGAGTGTACTTGGGTTTAGCGGAGAGGCGTACAATGAGCAGTTCTTC. Amino acid sequence: CAWSVLGFSGEAYNEQFF. The variable domain in full, completed from reference TRBV30 and TRBJ2-1, reads SQTIHQWPATLVQPVGSPLSLECTVEGTSNPNLYWYRQAAGRGLQLLFYSVGIGQISSEVPQNLSASRPQDRQFILSSKKLLLSDSGFYLCAWSVLGFSGEAYNEQFFGPGTRLTVL.

As regards this clone: Relative to the germline gene, one junction end is altered; a read error may explain this. The chain has TRBV4-1 and TRBJ1-4; 7 bases map to TRBD1. This CDR3 is built from 16 residues. Germline V gene sequence: CDR1 MGHRA, CDR2 YSYEKL. The CDR3 is CASSFEGAGVNEKLFF. The DNA for the CDR3 is TGCGCTAGCAGCTTCGAGGGGGCCGGGGTTAATGAAAAACTGTTTTTT.

V gene TRBV10-3 combines with J gene TRBJ1-4, with D possibly TRBD1 on 5 matching bases. Trimming removed 6 bases at V and 8 bases at J, with 19 bases between. Germline V gene lookup returns CDR1 ENHRY and CDR2 SYGVKD. This CDR3 region has 15 residues. CDR3 protein: CAISLEGSGREKLFF. In DNA, the CDR3 is TGTGCCATCAGCCTTGAGGGGTCTGGTAGGGAAAAACTGTTTTTT.

This clone was found a few times. The chain links TRBV18 to TRBJ1-4, with 7 bases lining up with TRBD1. The CDR3 loop spans 14 amino acids. Germline values: CDR1 KGHSH, CDR2 LQKENI. V was pared by 3 bases and J by 8 bases, with 6 bases of the junction left unmatched. The CDR3 loop is CASSPLGQEEKLFF. Written as DNA, the CDR3 is TGTGCCAGCTCACCGTTAGGACAGGAAGAAAAACTGTTTTTT.

The chain uses TRBV6-5 and TRBJ1-3; D not certain. The CDR3 spans 14 residues. CDR1 is MNHEY, CDR2 SVGAGI, per germline. Trimming took 9 bases from V and 0 from J, leaving 12 bases between them. CDR3 sequence: CASSRASSGNTIYF. DNA for the CDR3: TGTGCCAGTAGCCGGGCCTCCTCTGGAAACACCATATATTTT.

The chain is built from TRBV7-2 and TRBJ2-7; TRBD2 is a possible D gene (6 bases). Germline CDR1 and CDR2: SGHTA and FQGNSA. Trimming took off 5 bases at V and 2 bases at J, with 13 bases between the two ends. This CDR3 spans 14 amino acids. The chain's CDR3 is CASSRHGTAYEQYF. CDR3 bases: TGTGCCAGCAGCCGACACGGGACTGCCTACGAGCAGTACTTC.

This clone was observed a handful of times. The CDR3 DNA follows: TGTGCCAGCAGGGCCCGGGACAGTGCGGGGACCCAGTACTTC. Its translation: CASRARDSAGTQYF. The V call is TRBV5-4, the J call TRBJ2-5; 7 bases agree with TRBD1. Germline assignment: CDR1 SGHNT and CDR2 YYREEE (reference sequence). V shed 5 bases, J shed 7 bases, and the junction held 11 bases outside the gene matches. The CDR3 length is 14 residues. Together with reference TRBV5-4 and TRBJ2-5, the CDR3 gives the full variable domain: ETGVTQSPTHLIKTRGQQVTLRCSSQSGHNTVSWYQQALGQGPQFIFQYYREEENGRGNFPPRFSGLQFPNYSSELNVNALELDDSALYLCASRARDSAGTQYFGPGTRLLVL.

This clone was seen more than once but under ten times. The chain carries TRBV30 and TRBJ1-1; D unclear. Between the trimmed V and J ends, which lost 0 bases and 7 bases, there was a span of 6 bases. In germline, CDR1 is GTSNPN, CDR2 SVGIG (reference sequence). CDR3 size: 11 residues. The CDR3 DNA reads TGTGCCTGGAGTGTAGGCGGTGAAGCTTTCTTT. The encoded protein is CAWSVGGEAFF.

The rearrangement joins TRBV29-1 to TRBJ1-2; possible D gene TRBD1, 6 bases. The V and J ends lost 8 bases and 3 bases respectively, with 10 bases between them. The length of the CDR3 is 11 residues. CDR1 is SQVTM, CDR2 ANQGSEA, per germline. CDR3 nucleotides: TGCAGCCCAGGGGAAGACTATGGCTACACCTTC. It encodes CSPGEDYGYTF.

Of note for this clone: In the same sample, other DNA sequences code for this CDR3. This chain uses TRBV5-6 with TRBJ1-1; no clear D. The CDR3 length is 15 residues. Per the germline V gene, CDR1 is SGHDT and CDR2 is YYEEEE. Trimming removed 0 bases at V and 2 bases at J, with 11 bases between. In nucleotides, the CDR3 is TGTGCCAGCAGCTTGGCTGGACGGGAAAACACTGAAGCTTTCTTT. Protein product: CASSLAGRENTEAFF.

The V gene is TRBV5-6, the J gene TRBJ2-7; 9 positions agree with TRBD1. V dropped 4 bases and J dropped 6; count of bases not matched to a gene: 8. Germline V lookup: CDR1 SGHDT, CDR2 YYEEEE. The length of the CDR3 is 14 residues. The CDR3 sequence is CASSTPGQGREQYF. CDR3 nucleotides: TGTGCCAGCAGCACTCCGGGACAGGGACGCGAGCAGTACTTC.

This chain links TRBV7-9 with TRBJ1-3; D is perhaps TRBD1 (5 bases). The germline CDR1 and CDR2 sequences are SEHNR and FQNEAQ (reference sequence). V lost 0 bases and J lost 0, with 9 bases in between. This CDR3 comprises 16 residues. CDR3 region: CASSLARGNSGNTIYF. In DNA, the CDR3 is TGTGCCAGCAGCTTAGCCCGGGGGAACTCTGGAAACACCATATATTTT.

V is TRBV4-3 and J is TRBJ2-5, with 10 bases matching TRBD2. V gave up 2 bases and J gave up 5 bases; unmatched junction bases: 8. This CDR3 is built from 16 residues. The germline gives CDR1 LGHNA, CDR2 YSLEER. Here the CDR3 reads CASSQIQREGHETQYF. CDR3 bases: TGCGCCAGCAGCCAAATTCAGCGGGAGGGCCACGAGACCCAGTACTTC.

V usage is TRBV2 and J usage is TRBJ2-7, with 8 bases identical to TRBD1. The CDR3 is made up of 13 amino acids. V lost 3 bases, J lost 4 bases, and 2 bases stayed unmatched. In germline, CDR1 is SNHLY, CDR2 FYNNEI. The CDR3, as DNA: TGTGCCAGCAGTGACAGGGGGCAATACGAGCAGTACTTC. Translation gives CASSDRGQYEQYF. The whole variable domain, remainder taken from reference TRBV2 and TRBJ2-7, is EPEVTQTPSHQVTQMGQEVILRCVPISNHLYFYWYRQILGQKVEFLVSFYNNEISEKSEIFDDQFSVERPDGSNFTLKIRSTKLEDSAMYFCASSDRGQYEQYFGPGTRLTVT.